This paragraph covers one T cell receptor (beta chain) sequence. The antigen remains undetermined. This sample is part of a study of identical twins. TCRdb passed the 5' RACE reads through MiXCR, listing each CDR3 protein once. This sample has approximately 490,000 distinct CDR3 sequences; 20% to 25% occur once, and the top ten carry about 0.5%. Overall study results and limits: For cord blood, abundant beta clonotypes had fewer insertions, unlike memory repertoires, which showed none.

This CDR3 spans 12 amino acids. Germline V lookup: CDR1 SQVTM, CDR2 ANQGSEA. Trimming took 8 bases from V and 2 from J, leaving 12 bases between them. These data were also reused for a study on yellow fever vaccine responses in identical twins.

The sequence came from a woman aged 18-35 years in good health. Specimen: CD4+ T cells sorted from blood. The chain combines TRBV29-1 with TRBJ2-5; D gene uncertain. CDR3 sequence reads: CSSGRPQETQYF. The CDR3 bases are TGCAGCTCTGGACGTCCACAAGAGACCCAGTACTTC.